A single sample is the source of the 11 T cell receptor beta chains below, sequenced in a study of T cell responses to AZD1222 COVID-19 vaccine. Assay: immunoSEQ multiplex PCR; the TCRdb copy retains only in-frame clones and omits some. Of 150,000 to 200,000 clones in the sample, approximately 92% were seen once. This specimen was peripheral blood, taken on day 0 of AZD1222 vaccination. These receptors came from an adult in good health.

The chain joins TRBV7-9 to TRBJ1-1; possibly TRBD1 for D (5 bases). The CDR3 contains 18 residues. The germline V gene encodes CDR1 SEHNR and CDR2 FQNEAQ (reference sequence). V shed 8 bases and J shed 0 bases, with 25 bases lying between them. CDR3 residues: CASYLVPRQNLMNTEAFF. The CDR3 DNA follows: TGTGCCAGCTACCTTGTTCCCCGACAGAACCTCATGAACACTGAAGCTTTCTTT.

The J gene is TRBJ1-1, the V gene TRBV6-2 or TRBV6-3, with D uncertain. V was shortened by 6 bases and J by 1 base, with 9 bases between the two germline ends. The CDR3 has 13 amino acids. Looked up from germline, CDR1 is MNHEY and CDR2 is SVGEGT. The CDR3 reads CASSRFSNTEAFF. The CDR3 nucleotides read TGTGCCAGCAGCCGATTCTCGAACACTGAAGCTTTCTTT.

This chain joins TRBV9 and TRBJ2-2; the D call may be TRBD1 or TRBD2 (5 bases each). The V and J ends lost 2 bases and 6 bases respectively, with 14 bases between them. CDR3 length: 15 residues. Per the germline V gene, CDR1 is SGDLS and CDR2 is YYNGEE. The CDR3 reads CASSVGTAASGELFF. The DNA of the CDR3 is TGTGCCAGCAGCGTCGGGACGGCTGCGTCCGGGGAGCTGTTTTTT.

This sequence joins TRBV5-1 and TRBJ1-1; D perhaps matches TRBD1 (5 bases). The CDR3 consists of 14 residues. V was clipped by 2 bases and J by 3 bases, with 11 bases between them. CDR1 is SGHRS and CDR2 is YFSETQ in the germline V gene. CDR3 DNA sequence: TGCGCCAGCAGCTTACGGGGCGCAGACACTGAAGCTTTCTTT. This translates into CASSLRGADTEAFF.

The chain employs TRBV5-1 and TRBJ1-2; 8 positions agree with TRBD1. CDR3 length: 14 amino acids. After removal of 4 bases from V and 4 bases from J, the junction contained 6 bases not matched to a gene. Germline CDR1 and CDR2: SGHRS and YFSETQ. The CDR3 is CASSPGQDSYGYTF. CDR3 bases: TGCGCCAGCAGCCCGGGACAGGACAGCTATGGCTACACCTTC.

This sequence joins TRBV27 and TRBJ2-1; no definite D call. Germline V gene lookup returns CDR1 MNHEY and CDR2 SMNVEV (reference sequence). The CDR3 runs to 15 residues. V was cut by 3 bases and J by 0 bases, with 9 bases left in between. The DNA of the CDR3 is TGTGCCAGCAGTTTCACGGGTCGCTCCTACAATGAGCAGTTCTTC. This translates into CASSFTGRSYNEQFF.

CDR3: CASSFTGSPGYTF. The CDR3 DNA reads TGTGCCAGCAGTTTTACCGGATCGCCTGGCTACACCTTC. The J gene is TRBJ1-2, the V gene TRBV6-2 or TRBV6-3; D unclear. The CDR3 contains 13 residues. Germline lookup yields CDR1 MNHEY and CDR2 SVGEGT. V lost 4 bases to trimming and J lost 7 bases, with 13 bases between them.

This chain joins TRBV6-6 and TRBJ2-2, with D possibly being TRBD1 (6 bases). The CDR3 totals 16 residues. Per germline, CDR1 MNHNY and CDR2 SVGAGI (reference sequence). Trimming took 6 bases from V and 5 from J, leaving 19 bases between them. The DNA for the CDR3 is TGTGCCAGCAGCCGATCAGGGGCCCTTGTTACCGGGGAGCTGTTTTTT. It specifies CASSRSGALVTGELFF.

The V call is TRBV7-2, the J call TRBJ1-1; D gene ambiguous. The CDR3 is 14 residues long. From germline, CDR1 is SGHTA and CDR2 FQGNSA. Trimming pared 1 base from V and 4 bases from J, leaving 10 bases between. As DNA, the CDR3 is TGTGCCAGCAGCTTAGGAGGGTGGGCCACTGAAGCTTTCTTT. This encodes CASSLGGWATEAFF.

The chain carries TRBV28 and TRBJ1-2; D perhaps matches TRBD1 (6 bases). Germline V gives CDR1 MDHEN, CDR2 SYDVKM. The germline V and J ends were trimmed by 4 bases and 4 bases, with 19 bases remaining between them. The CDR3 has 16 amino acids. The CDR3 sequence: CASSSHSQDRFYGYTF. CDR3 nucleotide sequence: TGTGCCAGCAGTTCCCACTCCCAAGACAGGTTCTATGGCTACACCTTC.

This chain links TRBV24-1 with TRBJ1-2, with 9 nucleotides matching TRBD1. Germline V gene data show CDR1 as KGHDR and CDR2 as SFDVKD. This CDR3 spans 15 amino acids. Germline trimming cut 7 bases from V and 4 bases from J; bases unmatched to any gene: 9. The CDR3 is CATRETGGDGYGYTF. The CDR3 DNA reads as TGTGCCACCAGGGAAACAGGGGGCGACGGCTATGGCTACACCTTC.